A selection of T cell receptor beta chains follows, all from one sample in a study of OX40 agonist ivuxolimab in advanced cancers. The table came from immunoSEQ multiplex PCR; TCRdb's copy has only in-frame clones and leaves some out. The table includes 50,000 to 70,000 clones, roughly nine tenths detected once. The material sequenced was CD4+ or CD8+ T cells sorted from blood, taken in a trial of the OX40 agonist ivuxolimab. The receptors stem from an adult with an advanced solid tumor such as melanoma, head and neck, liver or kidney cancer. Both conserved end residues are part of each CDR3. A D gene is named only where the DNA matches it firmly. Clone size is stated in some rows and not others, as once, few, many or a class when expanded.

v_gene: TRBV28
abundance: few
d_gene: -
j_gene: TRBJ2-7
CDR3aa: CASMATYEQYF
CDR3nt: TGTGCCAGCATGGCTACCTACGAGCAGTACTTC

v_gene: TRBV11-2
abundance: -
d_gene: -
j_gene: TRBJ1-1
CDR3aa: CASSLNSGVDTEAFF
CDR3nt: TGTGCCAGCAGCTTAAATAGTGGTGTCGACACTGAAGCTTTCTTT

v_gene: TRBV10-3
abundance: -
d_gene: -
j_gene: TRBJ2-5
CDR3aa: CAISESTGETQYF
CDR3nt: TGTGCCATCAGTGAGTCGACGGGAGAGACCCAGTACTTC

v_gene: TRBV4-1
abundance: -
d_gene: -
j_gene: TRBJ2-2
CDR3aa: CASSQTGAGELFF
CDR3nt: TGCGCCAGCAGCCAGACGGGCGCCGGGGAGCTGTTTTTT

v_gene: TRBV7-9
abundance: -
d_gene: -
j_gene: TRBJ2-7
CDR3aa: CASSLGRQSYEQYF
CDR3nt: TGTGCCAGCAGCTTAGGACGCCAGTCCTACGAGCAGTACTTC

v_gene: TRBV25-1
abundance: -
d_gene: -
j_gene: TRBJ2-7
CDR3aa: CASSYEQYF
CDR3nt: TGTGCCAGCAGTTACGAGCAGTACTTC

v_gene: TRBV11-2
abundance: few
d_gene: TRBD1
j_gene: TRBJ2-4
CDR3aa: CASSPIPLTGGDKNIQYF
CDR3nt: TGTGCCAGCAGCCCTATCCCTTTGACAGGGGGGGACAAAAACATTCAGTACTTC

v_gene: TRBV5-4
abundance: -
d_gene: -
j_gene: TRBJ1-1
CDR3aa: CASSLGQGSTEAFF
CDR3nt: TGTGCCAGCAGCTTGGGTCAGGGAAGCACTGAAGCTTTCTTT

v_gene: TRBV28
abundance: -
d_gene: -
j_gene: TRBJ2-7
CDR3aa: CASSSLSGTGSYEQYF
CDR3nt: TGTGCCAGCAGTTCCCTATCAGGGACGGGGTCCTACGAGCAGTACTTC

v_gene: TRBV4-1
abundance: -
d_gene: TRBD2
j_gene: TRBJ2-7
CDR3aa: CASSLGTSGGEQYF
CDR3nt: TGCGCCAGCAGCCTAGGGACTAGCGGAGGCGAGCAGTACTTC

v_gene: TRBV4-1
abundance: -
d_gene: TRBD1
j_gene: TRBJ2-7
CDR3aa: CASSQVGTDYEQYF
CDR3nt: TGCGCCAGCAGCCAAGTAGGGACAGACTACGAGCAGTACTTC

v_gene: TRBV27
abundance: -
d_gene: -
j_gene: TRBJ1-5
CDR3aa: CASSLSINGVQPQHF
CDR3nt: TGTGCCAGCAGTTTATCGATAAACGGGGTACAGCCCCAGCATTTT

v_gene: TRBV29-1
abundance: -
d_gene: TRBD2
j_gene: TRBJ2-7
CDR3aa: CSGLAGEQYF
CDR3nt: TGCAGCGGACTAGCAGGCGAGCAGTACTTC

v_gene: TRBV7-2
abundance: -
d_gene: -
j_gene: TRBJ2-4
CDR3aa: CASSQSPQGAKNIQYF
CDR3nt: TGTGCCAGCAGCCAGTCCCCCCAGGGAGCCAAAAACATTCAGTACTTC

v_gene: TRBV30
abundance: -
d_gene: -
j_gene: TRBJ2-7
CDR3aa: CAWSDGRQYEQYF
CDR3nt: TGTGCCTGGAGTGACGGGAGACAGTACGAGCAGTACTTC

v_gene: TRBV2
abundance: -
d_gene: -
j_gene: TRBJ2-7
CDR3aa: CASSYNYEQYF
CDR3nt: TGTGCCAGCAGTTACAACTACGAGCAGTACTTC

v_gene: TRBV7-8
abundance: -
d_gene: TRBD1
j_gene: TRBJ2-5
CDR3aa: CASSPISRQGETQYF
CDR3nt: TGTGCCAGCAGCCCTATCTCTCGACAGGGAGAGACCCAGTACTTC

v_gene: TRBV2
abundance: once
d_gene: -
j_gene: TRBJ2-7
CDR3aa: CASRTPGHPLGGNPYEQYF
CDR3nt: TGTGCCAGCAGAACCCCGGGACATCCCTTGGGGGGGAACCCCTACGAGCAGTACTTC

v_gene: TRBV7-9
abundance: -
d_gene: -
j_gene: TRBJ2-4
CDR3aa: CASSFLVSGTENIQYF
CDR3nt: TGTGCCAGCAGCTTTTTGGTTAGCGGGACAGAAAACATTCAGTACTTC

v_gene: TRBV6-5
abundance: -
d_gene: TRBD2
j_gene: TRBJ2-7
CDR3aa: CASSYSMRGSSYEQYF
CDR3nt: TGTGCCAGCAGTTACTCGATGCGGGGGAGCTCCTACGAGCAGTACTTC